Listed below are T cell receptor beta chains from one sample, sequenced in a study of cytomegalovirus exposure and HLA in healthy donors. Generated by immunoSEQ multiplex PCR, the TCRdb table keeps only in-frame clones and is missing some. The sample yields 150,000 or so clones, around 73% seen once. Material for sequencing was PBMCs. These receptors were collected from a female donor in good health and CMV-seronegative. Each CDR3 is given with its conserved first and last residue. D genes are given only for firm matches. Not all rows give a size; the values are once, few, many and, for expanded clones, a class.

len: 14; abundance: few; j_gene: TRBJ1-6; v_gene: TRBV7-9; d_gene: TRBD1; CDR3aa: CASSFGTGGPPLHF; CDR3nt: TGTGCCAGCAGCTTTGGGACAGGGGGACCCCCCCTCCACTTT
len: 13; abundance: -; j_gene: TRBJ2-7; v_gene: TRBV18; d_gene: -; CDR3aa: CASSPYSTYEQYF; CDR3nt: TGTGCCAGCTCACCATACAGCACCTACGAGCAGTACTTC
len: 14; abundance: -; j_gene: TRBJ2-7; v_gene: TRBV6-6; d_gene: TRBD2; CDR3aa: CASSPTSGSGEQYF; CDR3nt: TGTGCCAGCAGTCCCACTAGCGGGAGCGGTGAGCAGTACTTC
len: 16; abundance: -; j_gene: TRBJ2-3; v_gene: TRBV19; d_gene: TRBD2; CDR3aa: CASSAKGTSVWDTQYF; CDR3nt: TGTGCCAGTAGTGCCAAAGGGACTAGCGTTTGGGATACGCAGTATTTT
len: 16; abundance: -; j_gene: TRBJ2-3; v_gene: TRBV19; d_gene: TRBD2; CDR3aa: CASRKTGTSGVREQYF; CDR3nt: TGTGCCAGTAGGAAAACCGGGACTAGCGGAGTACGTGAGCAGTATTTT
len: 13; abundance: few; j_gene: TRBJ1-1; v_gene: TRBV5-5; d_gene: -; CDR3aa: CASSRWGDTEAFF; CDR3nt: TGTGCCAGCAGTCGGTGGGGGGACACTGAAGCTTTCTTT
len: 14; abundance: -; j_gene: TRBJ2-7; v_gene: TRBV5-1; d_gene: TRBD1; CDR3aa: CASSPGTVLYEQYF; CDR3nt: TGCGCCAGCAGCCCAGGGACAGTACTCTACGAGCAGTACTTC
len: 14; abundance: -; j_gene: TRBJ1-3; v_gene: TRBV10-1; d_gene: -; CDR3aa: CASSPGGSGNTIYF; CDR3nt: TGCGCCAGCAGTCCGGGGGGCTCTGGAAACACCATATATTTT
len: 15; abundance: -; j_gene: TRBJ2-1; v_gene: TRBV6-1; d_gene: TRBD2; CDR3aa: CASSLAGVKYNEQFF; CDR3nt: TGTGCCAGCAGTCTAGCGGGGGTAAAATACAATGAGCAGTTCTTC
len: 13; abundance: -; j_gene: TRBJ2-7; v_gene: TRBV6-5; d_gene: TRBD2; CDR3aa: CASNAGGSYEQYF; CDR3nt: TGTGCCAGCAACGCGGGAGGCTCCTACGAGCAGTACTTC
len: 13; abundance: -; j_gene: TRBJ2-3; v_gene: TRBV4-2; d_gene: -; CDR3aa: CASSQERADTQYF; CDR3nt: TGTGCCAGCAGCCAAGAACGCGCAGATACGCAGTATTTT
len: 16; abundance: once; j_gene: TRBJ2-2; v_gene: TRBV7-9; d_gene: TRBD2; CDR3aa: CASSLALAGGTGELFF; CDR3nt: TGTGCCAGCAGCTTAGCTCTAGCGGGAGGTACCGGGGAGCTGTTTTTT
len: 17; abundance: -; j_gene: TRBJ1-3; v_gene: TRBV5-4; d_gene: -; CDR3aa: CASSLVGRGTLGNTIYF; CDR3nt: TGTGCCAGCAGCTTGGTCGGTCGGGGTACCCTTGGAAACACCATATATTTT
len: 13; abundance: -; j_gene: TRBJ1-1; v_gene: TRBV11-3; d_gene: -; CDR3aa: CASSLFAQQKAFF; CDR3nt: TGTGCCAGCAGCTTATTTGCACAGCAGAAGGCTTTCTTT
len: 14; abundance: once; j_gene: TRBJ2-7; v_gene: TRBV9; d_gene: TRBD1; CDR3aa: CASSVEDRGYEQYF; CDR3nt: TGTGCCAGCAGCGTAGAGGACAGGGGGTACGAGCAGTACTTC
len: 15; abundance: -; j_gene: TRBJ1-2; v_gene: TRBV25-1; d_gene: TRBD1; CDR3aa: CASSVPLDRGDGYTF; CDR3nt: TGTGCCAGCAGTGTCCCCCTGGACAGGGGCGATGGCTACACCTTC
len: 14; abundance: -; j_gene: TRBJ1-2; v_gene: TRBV6-1; d_gene: TRBD1; CDR3aa: CASSPSGQGAGYTF; CDR3nt: TGTGCCAGCAGCCCCTCGGGACAGGGGGCTGGCTACACCTTC
len: 13; abundance: -; j_gene: TRBJ1-2; v_gene: TRBV2; d_gene: -; CDR3aa: CASSEIANYGYTF; CDR3nt: TGTGCCAGCAGTGAAATAGCTAACTATGGCTACACCTTC
len: 14; abundance: -; j_gene: TRBJ1-2; v_gene: TRBV5-6; d_gene: -; CDR3aa: CASSPGGFFYGYTF; CDR3nt: TGTGCCAGCAGCCCGGGAGGGTTCTTCTATGGCTACACCTTC
len: 16; abundance: -; j_gene: TRBJ2-1; v_gene: TRBV11-3; d_gene: TRBD2; CDR3aa: CASSQGTSGSYNEQFF; CDR3nt: TGTGCCAGCAGCCAGGGCACTAGCGGCTCCTACAATGAGCAGTTCTTC
len: 15; abundance: few; j_gene: TRBJ1-4; v_gene: TRBV7-2; d_gene: TRBD1; CDR3aa: CASSLTGTGGEKLFF; CDR3nt: TGTGCCAGCAGCTTGACAGGGACTGGCGGTGAAAAACTGTTTTTT
len: 15; abundance: -; j_gene: TRBJ1-2; v_gene: TRBV30; d_gene: TRBD1; CDR3aa: CAWKSGGLYYYGYTF; CDR3nt: TGTGCCTGGAAGTCAGGGGGGCTCTATTACTATGGCTACACCTTC
len: 17; abundance: -; j_gene: TRBJ1-1; v_gene: TRBV29-1; d_gene: -; CDR3aa: CSVVLRSGDRGGRGAFF; CDR3nt: TGCAGCGTTGTGCTCCGAAGCGGGGATAGAGGAGGGCGCGGGGCTTTCTTT
len: 13; abundance: few; j_gene: TRBJ1-4; v_gene: TRBV6-5; d_gene: -; CDR3aa: CASKGRRNEKLFF; CDR3nt: TGTGCCAGCAAGGGCAGGAGGAATGAAAAACTGTTTTTT
len: 17; abundance: -; j_gene: TRBJ2-1; v_gene: TRBV7-3; d_gene: TRBD1; CDR3aa: CASSLYRGPSEYNEQFF; CDR3nt: TGTGCCAGCAGCTTGTACAGGGGGCCTTCCGAATACAATGAGCAGTTCTTC
len: 15; abundance: -; j_gene: TRBJ2-3; v_gene: TRBV7-9; d_gene: TRBD2; CDR3aa: CASSGGTSGTDTQYF; CDR3nt: TGTGCCAGCAGCGGCGGGACTAGCGGGACAGATACGCAGTATTTT
len: 22; abundance: -; j_gene: TRBJ1-1; v_gene: TRBV5-1; d_gene: TRBD1; CDR3aa: CASSFDTHTGNRGLNVDTEAFF; CDR3nt: TGCGCCAGCAGCTTTGACACTCATACTGGGAACAGGGGCCTAAATGTGGACACTGAAGCTTTCTTT
len: 15; abundance: -; j_gene: TRBJ2-5; v_gene: TRBV28; d_gene: TRBD1; CDR3aa: CASTKRDREKETQYF; CDR3nt: TGTGCCAGCACCAAGAGGGACAGAGAAAAAGAGACCCAGTACTTC
len: 16; abundance: -; j_gene: TRBJ1-2; v_gene: TRBV2; d_gene: TRBD1; CDR3aa: CASSQTRQGLAYGYTF; CDR3nt: TGTGCCAGCAGTCAAACTAGACAGGGGTTGGCGTATGGCTACACCTTC
len: 15; abundance: -; j_gene: TRBJ2-7; v_gene: TRBV6-5; d_gene: -; CDR3aa: CASTAGQDGAYEQYF; CDR3nt: TGTGCCAGCACCGCGGGGCAGGACGGAGCCTACGAGCAGTACTTC
len: 14; abundance: -; j_gene: TRBJ2-7; v_gene: TRBV10-3; d_gene: TRBD1; CDR3aa: CAIRRTGERNEQYF; CDR3nt: TGTGCCATCAGACGGACAGGGGAGAGGAACGAGCAGTACTTC
len: 14; abundance: -; j_gene: TRBJ2-5; v_gene: TRBV21-1; d_gene: -; CDR3aa: CASSKARKEETQYF; CDR3nt: TGTGCCAGCAGCAAAGCGCGGAAGGAAGAGACCCAGTACTTC
len: 15; abundance: -; j_gene: TRBJ1-5; v_gene: TRBV7-3; d_gene: -; CDR3aa: CASSLGPGRDQPQHF; CDR3nt: TGTGCCAGCAGCTTAGGGCCAGGGAGGGATCAGCCCCAGCATTTT
len: 13; abundance: once; j_gene: TRBJ2-7; v_gene: TRBV28; d_gene: TRBD1; CDR3aa: CASSQDRNYEQYF; CDR3nt: TGTGCCAGCAGCCAGGACAGGAACTACGAGCAGTACTTC
len: 17; abundance: -; j_gene: TRBJ1-2; v_gene: TRBV7-8; d_gene: -; CDR3aa: CASSLRDALGLYYGYTF; CDR3nt: TGTGCCAGCAGCTTACGGGACGCCCTGGGACTCTACTATGGCTACACCTTC
len: 13; abundance: -; j_gene: TRBJ1-1; v_gene: TRBV6-6; d_gene: TRBD1; CDR3aa: CATDRQGATEAFF; CDR3nt: TGTGCCACCGATCGTCAGGGGGCCACTGAAGCTTTCTTT
len: 15; abundance: -; j_gene: TRBJ2-1; v_gene: TRBV29-1; d_gene: TRBD2; CDR3aa: CSVEGRGTLYNEQFF; CDR3nt: TGCAGCGTGGAGGGGCGGGGGACCCTCTACAATGAGCAGTTCTTC
len: 14; abundance: few; j_gene: TRBJ1-2; v_gene: TRBV6-6; d_gene: TRBD1; CDR3aa: CASSTTGFHYGYTF; CDR3nt: TGTGCCAGCAGCACGACAGGGTTTCACTATGGCTACACCTTC
len: 11; abundance: -; j_gene: TRBJ1-1; v_gene: TRBV20-1; d_gene: -; CDR3aa: CSAPQGCGDFF; CDR3nt: TGCAGTGCTCCACAGGGTTGCGGAGATTTCTTT
len: 17; abundance: -; j_gene: TRBJ1-1; v_gene: TRBV27; d_gene: -; CDR3aa: CASSLFSVRPMNTEAFF; CDR3nt: TGTGCCAGCAGTCTCTTCTCTGTGAGGCCCATGAACACTGAAGCTTTCTTT
len: 13; abundance: -; j_gene: TRBJ2-5; v_gene: TRBV30; d_gene: TRBD1; CDR3aa: CAWTDSGQTQQYF; CDR3nt: TGTGCCTGGACCGACTCGGGACAGACCCAGCAGTACTTC
len: 15; abundance: -; j_gene: TRBJ1-2; v_gene: TRBV6-1; d_gene: TRBD1; CDR3aa: CASSESGGGAYGYTF; CDR3nt: TGTGCCAGCAGTGAGTCAGGGGGTGGTGCCTATGGCTACACCTTC
len: 13; abundance: -; j_gene: TRBJ1-1; v_gene: TRBV14; d_gene: -; CDR3aa: CASSPLRKIEAFF; CDR3nt: TGTGCCAGCAGCCCCCTGCGAAAGATTGAAGCTTTCTTT
len: 11; abundance: -; j_gene: TRBJ2-7; v_gene: TRBV7-6; d_gene: -; CDR3aa: CASSTPGNIFF; CDR3nt: TGTGCCAGCAGCACCCCCGGGAATATTTTCTTC
len: 16; abundance: -; j_gene: TRBJ1-5; v_gene: TRBV19; d_gene: -; CDR3aa: CASRPTGEGYDQPQHF; CDR3nt: TGTGCCAGTAGGCCAACGGGGGAGGGTTATGATCAGCCCCAGCATTTT
len: 13; abundance: -; j_gene: TRBJ1-2; v_gene: TRBV30; d_gene: -; CDR3aa: CAWSGRTGYGYTF; CDR3nt: TGTGCCTGGAGTGGCAGAACAGGCTATGGCTACACCTTC
len: 13; abundance: few; j_gene: TRBJ2-2; v_gene: TRBV6-1; d_gene: -; CDR3aa: CASIGQVAGELFF; CDR3nt: TGTGCCAGCATCGGCCAGGTGGCCGGGGAGCTGTTTTTT
len: 15; abundance: -; j_gene: TRBJ1-2; v_gene: TRBV6-5; d_gene: -; CDR3aa: CASSYSPPGDYGYTF; CDR3nt: TGTGCCAGCAGTTACTCCCCCCCAGGGGACTATGGCTACACCTTC
len: 16; abundance: -; j_gene: TRBJ2-3; v_gene: TRBV7-6; d_gene: TRBD2; CDR3aa: CASSLGSGGASDTQYF; CDR3nt: TGTGCCAGCAGCTTGGGCAGCGGGGGGGCCTCGGATACGCAGTATTTT
len: 12; abundance: -; j_gene: TRBJ2-1; v_gene: TRBV11-3; d_gene: -; CDR3aa: CASSLDRDEQFF; CDR3nt: TGTGCCAGCAGCTTAGATCGGGATGAGCAGTTCTTC
len: 15; abundance: -; j_gene: TRBJ1-2; v_gene: TRBV4-2; d_gene: TRBD1; CDR3aa: CASSPRRDSGYGYTF; CDR3nt: TGTGCCAGCAGCCCCCGCCGGGACAGTGGCTATGGCTACACCTTC
len: 16; abundance: -; j_gene: TRBJ2-7; v_gene: TRBV28; d_gene: TRBD1; CDR3aa: CASSQVVGTGRNEQYF; CDR3nt: TGTGCCAGCAGTCAAGTGGTAGGGACAGGTCGGAACGAGCAGTACTTC
len: 15; abundance: -; j_gene: TRBJ2-7; v_gene: TRBV5-4; d_gene: TRBD1; CDR3aa: CASSLQGQGVYEQYF; CDR3nt: TGTGCCAGCAGCTTGCAGGGACAGGGAGTCTACGAGCAGTACTTC
len: 14; abundance: -; j_gene: TRBJ2-7; v_gene: TRBV5-1; d_gene: TRBD1; CDR3aa: CASRSLDRGYEQYF; CDR3nt: TGCGCCAGCAGAAGTTTGGACAGGGGGTACGAGCAGTACTTC
len: 18; abundance: -; j_gene: TRBJ2-6; v_gene: TRBV6-1; d_gene: -; CDR3aa: CASSVRQAFFSGANVLTF; CDR3nt: TGTGCCAGCAGTGTTCGGCAGGCCTTCTTCTCTGGGGCCAACGTCCTGACTTTC
len: 17; abundance: -; j_gene: TRBJ2-1; v_gene: TRBV14; d_gene: TRBD2; CDR3aa: CASSPALKSGIQYEQFF; CDR3nt: TGTGCCAGCAGCCCAGCCCTCAAGAGCGGGATACAGTATGAGCAGTTCTTC
len: 14; abundance: -; j_gene: TRBJ2-5; v_gene: TRBV7-9; d_gene: -; CDR3aa: CASRTQPDQETQYF; CDR3nt: TGTGCCAGCAGGACTCAGCCGGACCAAGAGACCCAGTACTTC